This TCR beta chain was captured in a study of T cell responses to AZD1222 COVID-19 vaccine. About the research overall: Whether given at about 4 or about 12 weeks, second doses were pooled. Broader study findings: Unmutated variant regions are reportedly targeted by nearly half of spike-specific TCRs. Once two AZD1222 doses were given, Spike-specific TCR breadth and depth went up.

Clones were sequenced by immunoSEQ multiplex PCR, and TCRdb holds only the in-frame ones, with some missing. The sample includes about 120,000 clones, roughly 92% of them seen just once. On this clone itself: What it binds is not known.

Trimming shortened V by 1 base and J by 2 bases, and 9 bases separated the two germline ends. Germline V gives CDR1 SGDLS, CDR2 YYNGEE. This CDR3 has 14 amino acids. The sequencing used peripheral blood, collected on day 0 of AZD1222 vaccination. J is TRBJ1-2 and V is TRBV9, with D hard to call. This TCR came from an adult in good health. CDR3 sequence reads: CASSVFTGNYGYTF. The CDR3 nucleotides are TGTGCCAGCAGCGTATTTACGGGAAACTATGGCTACACCTTC.